The 26 T cell receptor beta chains in this list originate from one sample, sequenced in a study of T cells in Graves' hyperthyroidism and ophthalmopathy. RNA transcripts yielded amplified TCR beta CDR3 regions. Researchers ran a first-round RT-PCR on the TCR CDR3 using the HTBI primer set. TCRdb analysed the multiplex PCR reads with MiXCR anew, one entry per CDR3 protein. The data show about 250,000 distinct CDR3 sequences, about 20% seen once. Sequenced: blood. All receptors come from a man aged 25 to 40 with Graves' ophthalmopathy.

The chain has TRBV12-3 or TRBV12-4 and TRBJ2-7; 7 bases map to TRBD2. The CDR3 runs to 14 residues. Trimming removed 5 bases from V and 6 bases from J; junction bases left unmatched: 10. The CDR3 DNA reads TGTGCCAGCAGTAAAGCGGGATCCGAAGGCGAGCAGTACTTC. Amino acid sequence: CASSKAGSEGEQYF.

This rearrangement joins TRBV12-5 to TRBJ1-1; D is unclear. Germline V gene sequence: CDR1 LGHNT, CDR2 FRNRAP. This CDR3 comprises 14 residues. Deletions cut 5 bases from V and 1 base from J, with 11 bases between. The CDR3 DNA reads TGTGCTAGTGGTCCCCCGAGGGCGAACACTGAAGCTTTCTTT. Translating it yields CASGPPRANTEAFF.

This clonotype was observed a few times. This could be a read error, since a much larger clone is one nucleotide away. The J gene is TRBJ2-7, the V gene TRBV9; D not resolved. Per the germline V gene, CDR1 is SGDLS and CDR2 is YYNGEE. This CDR3 has 13 residues. CDR3 bases: TGTGCCAGCAGCGTAGAAGGCGGCTACGAGCAGCACTTC. Translation gives CASSVEGGYEQHF.

This clonotype was counted between two and nine times. The J gene is TRBJ1-5, the V gene TRBV4-1, with unresolved D. The CDR3 runs to 14 residues. Germline V gene sequence: CDR1 MGHRA, CDR2 YSYEKL. The V gene lost 0 bases and the J gene lost 4 bases, with 7 bases spanning the gap. The CDR3 loop reads CASSQEARNQPQHF. In DNA, the CDR3 is TGCGCCAGCAGCCAAGAGGCACGGAATCAGCCCCAGCATTTT.

This clonotype was seen repeatedly, ten times or more. The V and J genes are TRBV7-9 and TRBJ2-7, with TRBD2 as a possible D gene (5 bases). The CDR3 spans 16 residues. The V end was cut by 3 bases, the J end by 0 bases, with 15 bases between. The germline CDR1 and CDR2 sequences are SEHNR and FQNEAQ (reference sequence). The CDR3 reads CASSFGVGVSSYEQYF. In nucleotides, the CDR3 is TGTGCCAGCAGCTTTGGGGTCGGGGTCAGCTCCTACGAGCAGTACTTC.

This clonotype was seen many times. The V and J genes are TRBV5-1 and TRBJ2-2; possibly TRBD2 for D (6 bases). CDR3 length: 15 amino acids. Deletions cut 2 bases from V and 5 bases from J, with 13 bases between. Per germline, CDR1 SGHRS and CDR2 YFSETQ. This CDR3 is CASSFIRDSTGELFF. The CDR3 region has the DNA TGCGCCAGCAGCTTCATCAGGGACTCTACCGGGGAGCTGTTTTTT.

Points on this clonotype: Given a much more abundant clone one base away, this may be a read error. The V and J genes are TRBV6-2 or TRBV6-3 and TRBJ2-1; possible D gene TRBD1, 6 bases. The V gene's germline CDR1 is MNHEY and CDR2 SVGEGT. Trimming cost V 10 bases and J 8 bases, with 15 bases left between them. CDR3 length: 12 amino acids. Written as DNA, the CDR3 is TGTGCCACGACAGGAAACCTCGATGAGCAGTTCTTC. Its translation: CATTGNLDEQFF.

This clonotype was seen once. The chain joins TRBV18 to TRBJ1-5; tentative D call: TRBD1 (5 bases). The V gene's germline CDR1 is KGHSH and CDR2 LQKENI. This CDR3 contains 18 residues. V lost 3 bases to trimming and J lost 1 base, with 19 bases between them. The chain's CDR3 is CASSPFPLRGISNQPQHF. The CDR3, as DNA: TGTGCCAGCTCACCCTTCCCGCTGAGGGGTATCAGCAATCAGCCCCAGCATTTT.

The rearrangement links TRBV2 to TRBJ2-7; D not certain. Trimming shortened V by 6 bases and J by 0 bases, and 9 bases separated the two germline ends. The CDR3 consists of 13 residues. CDR1 SNHLY and CDR2 FYNNEI come from the germline V gene. The CDR3 reads CASRPMDSYEQYF. As DNA, the CDR3 is TGTGCCAGCAGGCCTATGGACTCCTACGAGCAGTACTTC.

This chain links TRBV28 with TRBJ2-7; possible D gene TRBD2, 6 bases. Between the trimmed V and J ends, which lost 5 bases and 4 bases, there was a span of 15 bases. CDR1 and CDR2 from the germline V gene are MDHEN and SYDVKM. This CDR3 comprises 14 residues. This chain's CDR3 is CASSIQGLWYEQYF. The CDR3, as DNA: TGTGCCAGCAGTATCCAGGGACTTTGGTACGAGCAGTACTTC. Based on the CDR3 plus reference TRBV28 and TRBJ2-7, the full variable domain is DVKVTQSSRYLVKRTGEKVFLECVQDMDHENMFWYRQDPGLGLRLIYFSYDVKMKEKGDIPEGYSVSREKKERFSLILESASTNQTSMYLCASSIQGLWYEQYFGPGTRLTVT.

This clonotype was observed a handful of times. This chain joins TRBV29-1 and TRBJ1-4, with a tentative D call TRBD1 (6 bases). Germline loops: CDR1 SQVTM, CDR2 ANQGSEA. V dropped 7 bases and J dropped 5 bases, with 11 bases sitting between them. The CDR3 length is 12 residues. The CDR3 nucleotides read TGCAGCGCCCACCAGGGGAATGAAAAACTGTTTTTT. It specifies CSAHQGNEKLFF. Full variable domain (missing parts from reference TRBV29-1 and TRBJ1-4): SAVISQKPSRDICQRGTSLTIQCQVDSQVTMMFWYRQQPGQSLTLIATANQGSEATYESGFVIDKFPISRPNLTFSTLTVSNMSPEDSSIYLCSAHQGNEKLFFGSGTQLSVL.

A few counts support this clonotype. The chain carries TRBV10-3 and TRBJ2-5; maybe TRBD1 (6 bases). The CDR3 is made up of 14 amino acids. Trimming removed 0 bases from V and 1 base from J, with 6 bases in between. Germline V gene sequence: CDR1 ENHRY, CDR2 SYGVKD. CDR3 loop: CAISESDSQETQYF. CDR3 nucleotide sequence: TGTGCCATCAGTGAGTCGGACAGCCAAGAGACCCAGTACTTC.

The sample holds a few counts of this clonotype. This chain uses TRBV18 with TRBJ2-7; 10 bases are shared with TRBD2. This CDR3 contains 16 residues. Germline trimming cut 2 bases from V and 2 bases from J; bases unmatched to any gene: 6. Per the germline V gene, CDR1 is KGHSH and CDR2 is LQKENI. In DNA, the CDR3 is TGTGCCAGCTCACCATCGCGGACTAGCGGAGCCTACGAGCAGTACTTC. Its protein product is CASSPSRTSGAYEQYF.

This clonotype was seen repeatedly, ten times or more. The rearrangement links TRBV7-8 to TRBJ2-5; 10 nucleotides match TRBD2. The CDR3 length is 15 residues. From germline, CDR1 is SGHVS and CDR2 FQNEAQ. V lost 1 base and J lost 6; bases outside the gene matches: 5. The DNA for the CDR3 is TGTGCCAGCAGCTTAGTTGCTAGCGGGAGCAAGACCCAGTACTTC. Protein product: CASSLVASGSKTQYF. Using reference TRBV7-8 and TRBJ2-5 for the parts outside the CDR3, the full variable domain is GAGVSQSPRYKVAKRGQDVALRCDPISGHVSLFWYQQALGQGPEFLTYFQNEAQLDKSGLPSDRFFAERPEGSVSTLKIQRTQQEDSAVYLCASSLVASGSKTQYFGPGTRLLVL.

The V call is TRBV19, the J call TRBJ1-5; no reliable D call. The CDR3 sequence is 15 residues long. Looked up from germline, CDR1 is LNHDA and CDR2 is SQIVND (reference sequence). With 1 base removed from V and 7 bases from J, the gap between germline ends came to 14 bases. CDR3 amino acids: CASSIGLTTGQPQHF. CDR3 in DNA: TGTGCCAGTAGTATAGGTCTAACTACGGGACAGCCCCAGCATTTT. Using reference TRBV19 and TRBJ1-5 for the parts outside the CDR3, the full variable domain is DGGITQSPKYLFRKEGQNVTLSCEQNLNHDAMYWYRQDPGQGLRLIYYSQIVNDFQKGDIAEGYSVSREKKESFPLTVTSAQKNPTAFYLCASSIGLTTGQPQHFGDGTRLSIL.

The rearrangement links TRBV6-2 or TRBV6-3 to TRBJ1-1, with 9 bases aligning to TRBD1. The CDR3 covers 15 residues. CDR1 MNHEY and CDR2 SVGEGT come from the germline V gene. The trim removed 2 bases at V and 6 bases at J, leaving 7 bases unmatched. CDR3 coding DNA: TGTGCCAGCAGTTACGCCGGGACAGGGAAGCCTGAAGCTTTCTTT. Protein: CASSYAGTGKPEAFF.

This clonotype was seen at least ten times. The chain couples TRBV7-2 to TRBJ2-1, with 7 bases that match TRBD1. The CDR3 covers 13 residues. The V gene's germline CDR1 is SGHTA and CDR2 FQGNSA. V lost 7 bases, J lost 4 bases, and 4 bases stayed unmatched. The CDR3: CASNRGTYNEQFF. CDR3 nucleotides: TGTGCCAGCAACAGGGGCACTTACAATGAGCAGTTCTTC.

J is TRBJ2-1 and V is TRBV5-1; D might be TRBD2 (6 bases). The DNA end is more similar to TRBJ2-7, so the J call may be wrong. Germline lookup yields CDR1 SGHRS and CDR2 YFSETQ. The CDR3 is 14 residues long. CDR3 nucleotide sequence: TGCGCCAGCAGCTTGACCGCCCCTAGCGATGAGCAGTACTTC. Translating gives CASSLTAPSDEQYF.

CDR3 sequence reads: CASRDRVPYEQYF. The CDR3 coding sequence is TGTGCCAGCAGGGACAGGGTCCCCTACGAGCAGTACTTC. The rearrangement links TRBV27 to TRBJ2-7; TRBD1 aligns across 8 bases. The trim removed 6 bases at V and 2 bases at J, leaving 3 bases unmatched. Germline V lookup: CDR1 MNHEY, CDR2 SMNVEV (reference sequence). The CDR3 is 13 residues long.

This clonotype has at least ten counts. The chain joins TRBV24-1 to TRBJ2-4, with D perhaps assigned TRBD1 or TRBD2 (5 bases each). Germline lookup yields CDR1 KGHDR and CDR2 SFDVKD. CDR3 size: 15 residues. Trimming shortened V by 4 bases and J by 9 bases, and 18 bases separated the two germline ends. CDR3 DNA: TGTGCCACCAGTGAAGACAGCGCGGGCCCTAGCATTCAGTACTTC. Residues: CATSEDSAGPSIQYF.

This clonotype has ten or more counts. The V and J genes are TRBV5-1 and TRBJ2-7; maybe TRBD1 (5 bases). Trimming took off 1 base at V and 6 bases at J, with 20 bases between the two ends. The CDR3 spans 16 residues. The germline CDR1 and CDR2 sequences are SGHRS and YFSETQ. The CDR3 DNA follows: TGCGCCAGCAGCTTGCGCCCGGACATTGGATTTCGCGAGCAGTACTTC. Translated, it gives CASSLRPDIGFREQYF.

This clonotype was seen ten or more times. The chain couples TRBV6-2 or TRBV6-3 to TRBJ2-1; 10 nucleotides align to TRBD2. The germline V gene has CDR1 MNHEY and CDR2 SVGEGT. V lost 5 bases to trimming and J lost 9 bases; unmatched junction nucleotides: 10. The CDR3 runs 15 residues. The CDR3 DNA is TGTGCCAGCAGTACAGCGGGAGGGCGAGTCAGTGAGCAGTTCTTC. Its translation: CASSTAGGRVSEQFF.

This clonotype appeared many times. The chain uses TRBV7-6 and TRBJ2-3; D call uncertain. Germline CDR1 is SGHVS and CDR2 is FNYEAQ. The CDR3 loop spans 15 amino acids. V was clipped by 5 bases and J by 1 base, with 13 bases between them. CDR3 coding DNA: TGTGCCAGCAGCCTAGATCCTGGGGGCACAGATACGCAGTATTTT. Translating it yields CASSLDPGGTDTQYF.

This clonotype was found many times. The chain is built from TRBV5-1 and TRBJ2-5, with D hard to call. The CDR3 is made up of 12 amino acids. Trimming cost V 3 bases and J 3 bases, with 6 bases left between them. Germline values: CDR1 SGHRS, CDR2 YFSETQ. CDR3 nucleotides: TGCGCCAGCAGCTATGGGGAAGAGACCCAGTACTTC. Its translation is CASSYGEETQYF.

The V gene is TRBV20-1, the J gene TRBJ2-7; 13 positions agree with TRBD2. The germline CDR1 and CDR2 sequences are DFQATT and SNEGSKA (reference sequence). The V and J ends lost 5 bases and 5 bases, in that order; junction bases with no gene match: 15. CDR3 length equals 17 residues. The CDR3 nucleotides are TGCAGTGCTGGGGATAACCCGGGGACTAGCGGGACCGACGAGCAGTACTTC. It encodes CSAGDNPGTSGTDEQYF.

This clonotype was counted only a few times. The CDR3 DNA follows: TGTGCCAGTATCTCCGGCTGGGGGGCGCCCCGCACTGAAGCTTTCTTT. It yields the protein CASISGWGAPRTEAFF. The chain combines TRBV19 with TRBJ1-1; a possible D gene is TRBD1 (6 bases). Trimming removed 7 bases from V and 4 bases from J, with 22 bases in between. Germline CDR1 LNHDA, CDR2 SQIVND (reference sequence). CDR3 length: 16 amino acids.